This T cell receptor beta chain derives from a study of blood T cell repertoires in COVID-19. Study at large: Collection of acute and convalescent COVID-19 samples took place in the United States, Italy and Spain. T cells, B-cell-depleted T cells, or PBMCs provided the cDNA or gDNA that served as material.

Of note for this clone: One end of the junction varies from germline; a read error may be responsible.

Authors' data handling: For nucleated cells, counts were estimated from reference gene primer amplification. The assay was immunoSEQ multiplex PCR, and TCRdb's table has in-frame clones only and misses some. The V and J calls and clone size are taken from that table; D and trimming were inferred from the DNA. The table includes approximately 42,000 clones, roughly three quarters detected once. There are 15 residues in the CDR3. The germline gives CDR1 SSHAT, CDR2 FNYEAQ (reference sequence). This TCR was recovered from an older man with acute or convalescent COVID-19. Material: peripheral blood. The chain is built from TRBV7-7 and TRBJ2-5; 7 nucleotides align to TRBD2. The CDR3 reads CASSLGGRGGETQYF. The CDR3 nucleotides read TGTGCTAGCAGCTTAGGCGGGAGAGGCGGGGAGACCCAGTACTTC.